A single sample gave rise to the 6 T cell receptor beta chains below, sequenced in a study of beta chain features in type 1 diabetes. Findings of the study overall: Moderately but significantly shorter TCRB CDR3s were found in Type 1 diabetes patients in all four CD4+ subsets.

Sequenced material consisted of expressed TCRB transcripts (all of the isolated RNA was reverse transcribed). Sequenced by immunoSEQ multiplex PCR; TCRdb stores in-frame clones only, minus some. In the table there are 600,000 to 700,000 clones, 10% to 15% of which are singletons. For these receptors, no antigen is known. The source material was naive CD4+ T cells from blood. The source is a man aged 18 to 29 with type 1 diabetes.

This sequence joins TRBV4-2 and TRBJ2-7, with 10 bases aligning to TRBD2. The germline V gene encodes CDR1 LGHNA and CDR2 YNFKEQ. With 4 bases clipped from V and 2 bases from J, the junction kept 8 bases outside the gene matches. The CDR3 covers 16 residues. The CDR3 region is CASSLSPGLATYEQYF. In nucleotides, the CDR3 is TGTGCCAGCAGCCTTTCCCCGGGACTAGCGACCTACGAGCAGTACTTC.

V and J are TRBV18 and TRBJ2-5, with 15 bases identical to TRBD2. The CDR3 runs 17 residues. V trimming: 3 bases; J trimming: 4 bases; junction bases outside the gene matches: 6. The germline CDR1 and CDR2 sequences are KGHSH and LQKENI. Here the CDR3 reads CASSPPGLAGGIETQYF. CDR3 in DNA: TGTGCCAGCTCACCCCCAGGACTAGCGGGGGGGATAGAGACCCAGTACTTC.

Remarks on this clone: Other DNA sequences within the sample encode an identical CDR3. This sequence joins TRBV28 and TRBJ2-7; D unresolved. Per the germline V gene, CDR1 is MDHEN and CDR2 is SYDVKM. The CDR3 is 13 residues long. V was shortened by 4 bases and J by 1 base, with 8 bases between the two germline ends. The CDR3 DNA reads as TGTGCCAGCAGTTACACAGATTCCTACGAGCAGTACTTC. Its translation is CASSYTDSYEQYF.

The chain employs TRBV5-4 and TRBJ1-2, with 9 positions matching TRBD1. The length of the CDR3 is 16 residues. The J segment lost 6 bases and the V segment lost 0 bases, leaving 9 bases of the junction unmatched. Germline CDR1 reads SGHNT; CDR2 reads YYREEE (reference sequence). The CDR3 is CASSLGLGQGFNGYTF. The CDR3 coding sequence is TGTGCCAGCAGCTTGGGATTGGGACAGGGATTCAATGGCTACACCTTC.

This rearrangement joins TRBV9 to TRBJ2-7, with 11 bases lining up with TRBD1. V shed 3 bases, J shed 0 bases, and the junction held 2 bases outside the gene matches. Per germline, CDR1 SGDLS and CDR2 YYNGEE. The CDR3 loop spans 15 amino acids. CDR3 region: CASSAGTGGSYEQYF. The CDR3 bases are TGTGCCAGCAGCGCCGGGACAGGGGGCTCCTACGAGCAGTACTTC. Full variable domain (outside the CDR3, taken from reference TRBV9 and TRBJ2-7): DSGVTQTPKHLITATGQRVTLRCSPRSGDLSVYWYQQSLDQGLQFLIQYYNGEERAKGNILERFSAQQFPDLHSELNLSSLELGDSALYFCASSAGTGGSYEQYFGPGTRLTVT.

The chain recombines TRBV9 with TRBJ2-5, with D perhaps TRBD2 (6 bases). In germline, CDR1 is SGDLS, CDR2 YYNGEE. V was shortened by 0 bases and J by 2 bases, with 8 bases between the two germline ends. CDR3 size: 14 residues. CDR3 DNA sequence: TGTGCCAGCAGCGTAGACGGGGGACAAGAGACCCAGTACTTC. Residues: CASSVDGGQETQYF.